Ten or more counts support the clone carrying this T cell receptor (beta chain). CDR1 and CDR2 from the germline V gene are SGHTA and FQGNSA. Trimming took off 3 bases at V and 3 bases at J, with 13 bases between the two ends. The CDR3 has 15 amino acids. Time point given: technical triplicate 3. The data belong to a study of neurological immune-mediated disorders. One entry per CDR3 protein results from TCRdb running MiXCR on the 5' RACE reads. The sample records about 45,000 distinct CDR3 sequences, approximately 21% being singletons. The source material was PBMCs. V gene TRBV7-2 combines with J gene TRBJ2-3; weak D call: TRBD1 (5 bases). This receptor was identified in a man between 60 and 70 years old with HTLV-1-associated myelopathy (HAM/TSP). DNA of the CDR3: TGTGCCAGCAGCTTCAGTCTAAAGGGGACAGATACGCAGTATTTT. It encodes CASSFSLKGTDTQYF.